This note documents a single T cell receptor beta chain sequence. The antigen is unknown. This sample is drawn from a study of CD8 T cells in Susac syndrome. With random hexamers, roughly 0.45 to 1 ug RNA was reverse transcribed. Amplification of TCR beta CDR3 was carried out by immunoSEQ multiplex PCR, which covered 54 Vbeta and 13 Jbeta segments. TCRdb redid the calling of the immunoSEQ multiplex PCR reads with MiXCR, one entry per CDR3 protein. The sample records 190,000 or so distinct CDR3 sequences, about 95% being singletons. This CDR3 comprises 12 residues. CDR1 and CDR2 from the germline V gene are SGHDN and FVKESK. Deletions cut 5 bases from V and 6 bases from J, with 8 bases between. CD8+ and CD4+ T cells from blood underwent TCR beta sequencing. The multiple sclerosis controls were treatment-naive patients affected by stable or active relapsing-remitting disease. Study results and caveats: That the number of individuals in its TCR sequencing and HLA analysis was relatively small was acknowledged by the study.

The chain employs TRBV14 and TRBJ2-1; a weak D match, TRBD2 (5 bases). The receptor was isolated from a human donor with multiple sclerosis. The sequenced sample consisted of CD4+ T cells from PBMCs. The DNA for the CDR3 is TGTGCCAGCAGCGAGGGCGCCAATGAGCAGTTCTTC. Translation gives CASSEGANEQFF.